The 18 T cell receptor beta chains presented below share a single source sample, sequenced in a study of Ad26.COV2.S vaccination and SARS-CoV-2 variants. Sequenced by immunoSEQ multiplex PCR; TCRdb stores in-frame clones only, minus some. The sample lists a few hundred thousand clones, 80% to 95% seen once, with 12% in the top ten. Described treatment: about 20 received Ad26.COV2.S at low or high dose, single or two shots; five or six received placebo; per-sample allocation not given. Sampling was done on day 63 after the first vaccine or placebo injection. The sample here was peripheral blood, taken in a trial of Ad26.COV2.S vaccine versus placebo. The source is a person between 18 and 60 years old who received the Ad26.COV2.S COVID-19 vaccine or a placebo.

The chain links TRBV6-2 or TRBV6-3 to TRBJ2-7; 7 bases line up with TRBD1. The CDR3 is 14 amino acids. With 6 bases clipped from V and 4 bases from J, the junction kept 9 bases outside the gene matches. Germline CDR1 reads MNHEY; CDR2 reads SVGEGT. Here the CDR3 reads CASSLHDRVYEQYF. CDR3 DNA: TGTGCCAGCAGCCTTCATGACAGGGTTTACGAGCAGTACTTC.

The V and J genes are TRBV5-6 and TRBJ1-3, with D possibly matching TRBD1 (5 bases). The CDR3 has 14 residues. Trimming pared 0 bases from V and 4 bases from J, leaving 8 bases between. The germline gives CDR1 SGHDT, CDR2 YYEEEE. The CDR3 DNA follows: TGTGCCAGCAGCTTGGCAGGGTCAGGAAACACCATATATTTT. Translation gives CASSLAGSGNTIYF. Variable domain in full (rest from reference TRBV5-6 and TRBJ1-3): DAGVTQSPTHLIKTRGQQVTLRCSPKSGHDTVSWYQQALGQGPQFIFQYYEEEERQRGNFPDRFSGHQFPNYSSELNVNALLLGDSALYLCASSLAGSGNTIYFGEGSWLTVV.

This sequence joins TRBV11-1 and TRBJ2-7, with 7 bases lining up with TRBD1. The junction had 4 bases not matched to a gene; V was cut back by 3 bases and J by 5 bases. The CDR3 runs to 13 residues. CDR1 SGHAT and CDR2 FQDESV come from the germline V gene (reference sequence). The CDR3, as DNA: TGTGCCAGCAGCTTTTTCGGGACAGACGAGCAGTACTTC. It yields the protein CASSFFGTDEQYF.

Of note for this clone: Other DNA sequences in this sample translate to the same CDR3. This chain connects TRBV12-3 or TRBV12-4 to TRBJ1-1; a possible D gene is TRBD1 (6 bases). The CDR3 totals 13 residues. The V end lost 5 bases, the J end lost 1 base, and 8 bases lay between the germline ends. CDR3 amino acids: CASSTGQNTEAFF. CDR3 coding DNA: TGTGCCAGCAGTACGGGACAGAACACTGAAGCTTTCTTT.

The chain couples TRBV5-8 to TRBJ2-7; D is ambiguous. The germline CDR1 and CDR2 sequences are SGHTS and YDEGEE. The CDR3 has 15 residues. V lost 0 bases, J lost 4 bases, and 14 bases lay in between. CDR3 in amino acids: CASSLGGNLEYEQYF. The DNA of the CDR3 is TGTGCCAGCAGCTTGGGTGGGAATTTGGAATACGAGCAGTACTTC.

This sequence joins TRBV18 and TRBJ1-4; D call uncertain. Germline assignment: CDR1 KGHSH and CDR2 LQKENI. Trimming pared 3 bases from V and 2 bases from J, leaving 7 bases between. The CDR3 spans 14 residues. CDR3 nucleotide sequence: TGTGCCAGCTCACCGGTGGGGACTAATGAAAAACTGTTTTTT. It codes for CASSPVGTNEKLFF.

V is TRBV14 and J is TRBJ2-1; no reliable D call. V was pared by 4 bases and J by 4 bases, with 11 bases between. The CDR3 is 14 amino acids. From germline, CDR1 is SGHDN and CDR2 FVKESK. The CDR3 DNA follows: TGTGCCAGCAGCCCGACGGCGGTATACAATGAGCAGTTCTTC. As protein: CASSPTAVYNEQFF.

A remark on this clone: At the DNA level, this CDR3 is encoded by other sequences in the same sample as well. The V call is TRBV30, the J call TRBJ1-1; D gene ambiguous. The CDR3 consists of 12 residues. With 2 bases removed from V and 0 bases from J, the gap between germline ends came to 4 bases. In germline, CDR1 is GTSNPN, CDR2 SVGIG (reference sequence). The CDR3 bases are TGTGCCTGGAGTAAGATGAACACTGAAGCTTTCTTT. Translating gives CAWSKMNTEAFF.

This clone was counted a few times. The chain couples TRBV7-8 to TRBJ1-2, with D perhaps TRBD1 (6 bases). Germline CDR1 and CDR2: SGHVS and FQNEAQ. Trimming stripped 5 bases from V and 0 bases from J, with 16 bases between. The CDR3 runs to 16 residues. In nucleotides, the CDR3 is TGTGCCAGCAGCCCATTGGACAGACCAGCTAACTATGGCTACACCTTC. It translates to CASSPLDRPANYGYTF.

The genes are TRBV23-1 and TRBJ1-6, with no clear D. TRBV23-1 is sorted into the ORF group, with uncertain function. This CDR3 has 13 residues. Trimming took 3 bases from V and 11 from J, leaving 11 bases between them. CDR3 sequence: CASSHPAWTPLHF. The CDR3 coding sequence is TGCGCCAGCAGTCATCCCGCGTGGACACCCCTCCACTTT.

As regards this clone: The germline gene is not matched at one end of the junction; a read error may be the cause. V is TRBV10-3 and J is TRBJ2-7; D call uncertain. This CDR3 is 13 amino acids long. CDR1 and CDR2 (germline): ENHRY, SYGVKD. The CDR3 spells CAISESASNEQYF. In nucleotides, the CDR3 is TGTGCCATCAGTGAGTCGGCCTCCAACGAGCAGTACTTC.

The V and J genes are TRBV27 and TRBJ2-3, with 12 nucleotides matching TRBD1. This CDR3 spans 16 amino acids. V trimming: 1 base; J trimming: 5 bases; junction bases outside the gene matches: 4. Per germline, CDR1 MNHEY and CDR2 SMNVEV (reference sequence). The CDR3 DNA sequence: TGTGCCAGCAGTTTATGGGACAGGGGGCGTCAAGATACGCAGTATTTT. Translation gives CASSLWDRGRQDTQYF.

J is TRBJ1-4 and V is TRBV2; D may be TRBD1 (5 bases). Per the germline V gene, CDR1 is SNHLY and CDR2 is FYNNEI. The CDR3 covers 15 residues. The ends were cut back, 5 bases at V and 5 bases at J, with 15 bases in the middle. DNA of the CDR3: TGTGCCAGCAGTACCCCGACAGCGGAGAATGAAAAACTGTTTTTT. Protein product: CASSTPTAENEKLFF.

V gene TRBV28 combines with J gene TRBJ1-6; D gene ambiguous. The CDR3 has 11 amino acids. Germline-derived CDR1 and CDR2 are MDHEN and SYDVKM. V lost 2 bases and J lost 10, with 3 bases in between. Here the CDR3 reads CASSLTSPLHF. DNA for the CDR3: TGTGCCAGCAGTTTAACCTCACCCCTCCACTTT.

This chain uses TRBV4-2 with TRBJ2-5; the D gene is possibly TRBD1 (6 bases). This CDR3 spans 18 amino acids. The V end lost 1 base, the J end lost 5 bases, and 23 bases lay between the germline ends. The germline V gene encodes CDR1 LGHNA and CDR2 YNFKEQ. The CDR3 DNA follows: TGTGCCAGCAGCCAAGGTCAGGGGCCGCGCTCCACTTCGGAGACCCAGTACTTC. Protein sequence: CASSQGQGPRSTSETQYF.

The V and J genes are TRBV28 and TRBJ2-7, with TRBD1 as a possible D gene (5 bases). The CDR3 is 15 residues long. With 3 bases removed from V and 0 bases from J, the gap between germline ends came to 12 bases. Germline V gene lookup returns CDR1 MDHEN and CDR2 SYDVKM. The CDR3 sequence: CASSFVDRDSYEQYF. CDR3 sequence (DNA): TGTGCCAGCAGTTTTGTCGACAGAGACTCCTACGAGCAGTACTTC.

This clone has just one count. The rearrangement uses TRBV19 and TRBJ2-1; TRBD2 aligns across 10 bases. Germline CDR1 reads LNHDA; CDR2 reads SQIVND (reference sequence). This CDR3 spans 16 amino acids. V was clipped by 1 base and J by 8 bases; unmatched bases: 8. CDR3: CASSIASGRAIHEQFF. The CDR3 DNA reads TGTGCCAGTAGTATAGCCAGCGGGAGGGCCATCCATGAGCAGTTCTTC.

This clone was counted only a few times. Other DNA sequences in this specimen translate into the identical CDR3. The chain carries TRBV9 and TRBJ1-2, with D maybe TRBD1 (6 bases). The germline CDR1 and CDR2 sequences are SGDLS and YYNGEE. Between the trimmed V and J ends, which lost 1 base and 4 bases, there was a span of 8 bases. The CDR3 length is 13 residues. The CDR3 DNA reads as TGTGCCAGCAGCGTACAGGGGAGCTATGGCTACACCTTC. Its protein product is CASSVQGSYGYTF.